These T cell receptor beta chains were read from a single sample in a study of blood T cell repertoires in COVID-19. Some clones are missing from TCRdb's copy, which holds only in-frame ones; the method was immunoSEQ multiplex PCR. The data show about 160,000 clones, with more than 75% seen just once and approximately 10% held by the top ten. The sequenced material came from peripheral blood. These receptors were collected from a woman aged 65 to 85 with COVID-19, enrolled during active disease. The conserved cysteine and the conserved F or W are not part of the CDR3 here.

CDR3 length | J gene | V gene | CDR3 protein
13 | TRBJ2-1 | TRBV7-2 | ASSLSGGPYNEQF
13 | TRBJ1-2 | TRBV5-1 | ASSLATGGSPGYT
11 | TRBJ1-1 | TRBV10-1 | ASSELADTEAF
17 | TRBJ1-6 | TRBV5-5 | ASSFGQGLRASVDSPLH
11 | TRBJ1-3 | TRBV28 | ASQGSIGNTIY
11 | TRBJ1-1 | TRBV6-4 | ASSAEWNTEAF
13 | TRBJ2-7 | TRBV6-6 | ASSYPRSGSERQY
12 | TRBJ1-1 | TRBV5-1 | ASSLVGVNTEAF
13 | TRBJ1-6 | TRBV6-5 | ASSYSRGSHSPLH
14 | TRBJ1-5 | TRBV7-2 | ASRSGTGGKDQPQH
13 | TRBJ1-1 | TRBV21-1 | ASSKVLELNTEAF
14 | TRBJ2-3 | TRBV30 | AWSGGAGGLTDTQY
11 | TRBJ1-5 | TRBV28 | ASSSTAHQPQH
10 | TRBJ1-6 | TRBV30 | AWRQGNSPLH
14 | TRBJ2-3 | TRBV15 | ATSRAQRGSRDTQY
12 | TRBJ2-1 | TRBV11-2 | ASSFSSGGGEQF
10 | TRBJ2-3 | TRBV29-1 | SGQGSTDTQY
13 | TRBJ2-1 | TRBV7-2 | ASSLEQGPNNEQF
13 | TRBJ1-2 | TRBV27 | ASSPTGGRHYGYT
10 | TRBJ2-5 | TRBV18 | ASSRLEETQY
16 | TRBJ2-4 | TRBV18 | ASSPPEGSYLAKNIQY
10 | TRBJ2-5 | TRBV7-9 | ASSLISETQY
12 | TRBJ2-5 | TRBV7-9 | ASSFRTEQETQY
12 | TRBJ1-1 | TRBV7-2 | ASSSGQGFTEAF
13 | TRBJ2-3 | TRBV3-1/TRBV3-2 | ASSLEGHLPDTQY
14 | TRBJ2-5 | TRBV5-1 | ASSSTPDRGGGTQY
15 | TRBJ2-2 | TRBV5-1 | ASSAGTGGVDTGELF
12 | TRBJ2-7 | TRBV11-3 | ASSGPGQVYEQY
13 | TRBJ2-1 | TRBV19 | ARNGDRVWDNEQF